This TCR beta chain was recorded in a study of control samples from healthy donors and cancer patients. Sequencing used immunoSEQ multiplex PCR; TCRdb keeps in-frame clones, though not all of them. The sample lists around 130,000 clones; roughly 90% were seen once. CDR3 length equals 12 residues. Trimming cost V 7 bases and J 5 bases; bases outside gene matches: 1. Germline loops: CDR1 SGHRS, CDR2 YFSETQ. The receptor comes from a man aged 50 or older in good health. Sequences were obtained from blood. The chain employs TRBV5-1 and TRBJ2-1; 9 bases map to TRBD2. CDR3 sequence reads: CASRLADNEQFF. CDR3 DNA: TGCGCCAGCCGACTAGCGGACAATGAGCAGTTCTTC.